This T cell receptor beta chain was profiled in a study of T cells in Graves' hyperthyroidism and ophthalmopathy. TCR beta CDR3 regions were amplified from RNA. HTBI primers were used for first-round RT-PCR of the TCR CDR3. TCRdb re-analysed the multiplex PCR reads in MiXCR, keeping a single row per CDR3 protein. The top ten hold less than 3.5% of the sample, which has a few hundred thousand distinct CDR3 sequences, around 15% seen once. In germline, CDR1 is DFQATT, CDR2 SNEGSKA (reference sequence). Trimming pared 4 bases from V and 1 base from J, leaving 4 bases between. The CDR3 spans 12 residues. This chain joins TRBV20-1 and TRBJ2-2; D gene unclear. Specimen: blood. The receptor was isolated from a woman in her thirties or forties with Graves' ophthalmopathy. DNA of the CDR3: TGCAGTGCTACGGAGAACACCGGGGAGCTGTTTTTT. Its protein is CSATENTGELFF.